This TCR beta chain was retrieved from a study of T cell responses to AZD1222 COVID-19 vaccine. Details on this clone: Its target is unknown.

CDR1 and CDR2 from the germline V gene are GTSNPN and SVGIG (reference sequence). Between the trimmed V and J ends, which lost 0 bases and 3 bases, there was a span of 6 bases. The CDR3 totals 12 residues. TCRdb's copy holds only in-frame clones and misses some; the assay was immunoSEQ multiplex PCR. The sample includes some 150,000 clones, 85% to 95% of them seen just once. Study outcomes and limitations: Targeting of unmutated variant regions was reportedly seen in nearly half of spike-specific TCRs. Repertoires were obtained solely post-peak T cell response. Clonal diversity may have been underestimated in mostly white British donors.

The clonotype comes from an adult in good health. This chain links TRBV30 with TRBJ2-7, with D hard to call. The sample in question was peripheral blood, obtained on day 0 of MenACWY control vaccination. This chain's CDR3 is CAWSVDGYEQYF. The CDR3 coding sequence is TGTGCCTGGAGTGTAGACGGCTACGAGCAGTACTTC. Filled out from reference TRBV30 and TRBJ2-7, the complete variable domain reads SQTIHQWPATLVQPVGSPLSLECTVEGTSNPNLYWYRQAAGRGLQLLFYSVGIGQISSEVPQNLSASRPQDRQFILSSKKLLLSDSGFYLCAWSVDGYEQYFGPGTRLTVT.